This T cell receptor beta chain was obtained from a study of CD8+ T cells in alopecia areata. Overall study context: Treated individuals took tofacitinib by mouth, 5 to 10 mg twice daily.

Whole-study findings and limits: Although TCR sharing was seen in mice, sharing across patients was less clear, possibly for HLA-related reasons.

cDNA reverse transcribed from extracted RNA served as the sequencing template. Some clones are missing from TCRdb's copy, which holds only in-frame ones; the method was immunoSEQ multiplex PCR. Of approximately 140,000 clones listed, more than 40% were seen once; the top ten hold about 6.4%. This clone was counted once. Its antigen is not identified. The V gene's germline CDR1 is SNHLY and CDR2 FYNNEI. The CDR3 consists of 15 residues. V lost 3 bases, J lost 4 bases, and 2 bases stayed unmatched. The rearrangement joins TRBV2 to TRBJ2-1, with 11 nucleotides matching TRBD2. The sequencing input was CD4+ T cells sorted from blood. The TCR originated in a human donor with alopecia areata. The CDR3 loop is CASSDLAGGYNEQFF. In nucleotides, the CDR3 is TGTGCCAGCAGTGACTTAGCGGGAGGGTACAATGAGCAGTTCTTC. Full variable domain (outside the CDR3, taken from reference TRBV2 and TRBJ2-1): EPEVTQTPSHQVTQMGQEVILRCVPISNHLYFYWYRQILGQKVEFLVSFYNNEISEKSEIFDDQFSVERPDGSNFTLKIRSTKLEDSAMYFCASSDLAGGYNEQFFGPGTRLTVL.